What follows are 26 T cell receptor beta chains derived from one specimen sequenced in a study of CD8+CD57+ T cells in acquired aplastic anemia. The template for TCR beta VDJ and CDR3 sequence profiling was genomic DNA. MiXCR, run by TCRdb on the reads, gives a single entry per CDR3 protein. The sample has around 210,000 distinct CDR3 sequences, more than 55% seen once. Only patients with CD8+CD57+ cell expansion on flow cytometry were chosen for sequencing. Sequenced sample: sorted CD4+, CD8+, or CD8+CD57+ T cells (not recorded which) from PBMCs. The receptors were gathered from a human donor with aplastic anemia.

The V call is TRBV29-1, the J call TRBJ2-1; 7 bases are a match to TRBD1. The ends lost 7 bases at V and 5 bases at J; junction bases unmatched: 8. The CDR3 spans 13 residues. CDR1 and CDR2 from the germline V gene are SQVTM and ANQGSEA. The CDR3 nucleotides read TGCAGCGCAAAGACAGGGCATGACAATGAGCAGTTCTTC. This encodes CSAKTGHDNEQFF.

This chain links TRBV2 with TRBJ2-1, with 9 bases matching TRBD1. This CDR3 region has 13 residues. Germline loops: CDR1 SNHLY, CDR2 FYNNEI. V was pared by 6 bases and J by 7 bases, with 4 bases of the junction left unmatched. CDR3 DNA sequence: TGTGCCAGCAGCCGGGACAGGGAGAATGAGCAGTTCTTC. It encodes CASSRDRENEQFF. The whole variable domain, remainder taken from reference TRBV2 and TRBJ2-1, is EPEVTQTPSHQVTQMGQEVILRCVPISNHLYFYWYRQILGQKVEFLVSFYNNEISEKSEIFDDQFSVERPDGSNFTLKIRSTKLEDSAMYFCASSRDRENEQFFGPGTRLTVL.

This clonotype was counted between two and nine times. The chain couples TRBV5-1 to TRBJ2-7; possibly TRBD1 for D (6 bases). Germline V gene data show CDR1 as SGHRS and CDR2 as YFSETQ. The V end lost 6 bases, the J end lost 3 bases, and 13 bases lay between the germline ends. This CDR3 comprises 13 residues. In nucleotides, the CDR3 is TGCGCCAGCAATCAGGGGCAGAACTACGAGCAGTACTTC. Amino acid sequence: CASNQGQNYEQYF.

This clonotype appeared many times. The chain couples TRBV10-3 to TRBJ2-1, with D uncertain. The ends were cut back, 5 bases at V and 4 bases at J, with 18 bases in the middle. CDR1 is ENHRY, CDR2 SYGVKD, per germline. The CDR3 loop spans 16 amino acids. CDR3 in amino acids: CAISSPGQSTYNEQFF. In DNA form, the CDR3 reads TGTGCCATCAGTTCGCCCGGGCAAAGCACATACAATGAGCAGTTCTTC.

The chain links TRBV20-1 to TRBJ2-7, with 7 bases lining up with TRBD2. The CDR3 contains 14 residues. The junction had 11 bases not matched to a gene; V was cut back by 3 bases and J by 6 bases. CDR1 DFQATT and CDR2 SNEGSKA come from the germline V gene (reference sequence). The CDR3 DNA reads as TGCAGTGCTAGCGGCTCATGGACTAGAGGCGAGCAGTACTTC. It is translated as CSASGSWTRGEQYF.

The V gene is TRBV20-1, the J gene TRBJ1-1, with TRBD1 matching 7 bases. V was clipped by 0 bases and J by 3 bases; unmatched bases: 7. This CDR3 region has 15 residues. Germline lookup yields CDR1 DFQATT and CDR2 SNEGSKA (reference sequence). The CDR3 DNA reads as TGCAGTGCTAGAGATGACAGGGAAGTGGACACTGAAGCTTTCTTT. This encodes CSARDDREVDTEAFF.

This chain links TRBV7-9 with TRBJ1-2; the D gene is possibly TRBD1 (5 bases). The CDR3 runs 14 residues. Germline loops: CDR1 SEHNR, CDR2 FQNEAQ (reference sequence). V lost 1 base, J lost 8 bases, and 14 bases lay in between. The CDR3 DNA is TGTGCCAGCAGCTTAGTCACAGGTACAAGAGGCTACACCTTC. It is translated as CASSLVTGTRGYTF.

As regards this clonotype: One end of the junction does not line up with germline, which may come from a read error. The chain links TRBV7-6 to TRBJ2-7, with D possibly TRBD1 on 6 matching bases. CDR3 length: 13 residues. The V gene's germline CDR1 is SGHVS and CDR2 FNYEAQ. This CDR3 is CASSASGAREQHF. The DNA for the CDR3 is TGTGCCAGCAGCGCATCAGGGGCGAGGGAGCAGCACTTC.

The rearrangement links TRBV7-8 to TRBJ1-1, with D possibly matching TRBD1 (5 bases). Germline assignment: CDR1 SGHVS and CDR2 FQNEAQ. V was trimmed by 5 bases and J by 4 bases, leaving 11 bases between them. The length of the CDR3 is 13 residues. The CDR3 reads CASSHRSATEAFF. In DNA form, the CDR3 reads TGTGCCAGCAGCCACAGGTCAGCCACTGAAGCTTTCTTT.

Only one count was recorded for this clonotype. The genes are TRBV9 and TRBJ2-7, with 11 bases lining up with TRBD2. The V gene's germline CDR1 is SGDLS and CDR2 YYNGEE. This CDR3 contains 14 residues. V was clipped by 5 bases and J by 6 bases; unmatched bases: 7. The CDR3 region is CASSFTSGSFEQYF. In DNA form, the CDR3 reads TGTGCCAGCAGTTTCACTAGCGGGAGTTTCGAGCAGTACTTC.

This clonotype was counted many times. The CDR3 spells CASSFYFLGTVVAYEQYF. DNA of the CDR3: TGTGCCAGCAGCTTTTATTTTCTTGGGACAGTTGTAGCCTACGAGCAGTACTTC. J is TRBJ2-7 and V is TRBV7-2; 7 positions agree with TRBD1. The CDR3 covers 18 residues. V gave up 3 bases and J gave up 2 bases; unmatched junction bases: 16. The V gene's germline CDR1 is SGHTA and CDR2 FQGNSA. Together with reference TRBV7-2 and TRBJ2-7, the CDR3 gives the full variable domain: GAGVSQSPSNKVTEKGKDVELRCDPISGHTALYWYRQSLGQGLEFLIYFQGNSAPDKSGLPSDRFSAERTGGSVSTLTIQRTQQEDSAVYLCASSFYFLGTVVAYEQYFGPGTRLTVT.

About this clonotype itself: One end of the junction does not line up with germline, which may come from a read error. CDR3 protein: CASMGDRASSNYCYTF. CDR3 bases: TGTGCCAGTATGGGGGACAGGGCCTCCTCTAACTATTGCTACACCTTC. The chain is built from TRBV19 and TRBJ1-2; 9 bases agree with TRBD1. The CDR3 extends over 16 amino acids. CDR1 and CDR2 from the germline V gene are LNHDA and SQIVND (reference sequence).

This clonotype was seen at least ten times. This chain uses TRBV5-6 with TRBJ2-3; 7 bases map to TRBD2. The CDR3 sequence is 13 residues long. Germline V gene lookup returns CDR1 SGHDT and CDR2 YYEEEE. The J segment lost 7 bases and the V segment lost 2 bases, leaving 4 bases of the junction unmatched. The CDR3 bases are TGTGCCAGCAGCTTAGCTAGCGGTTATACGCAGTATTTT. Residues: CASSLASGYTQYF.

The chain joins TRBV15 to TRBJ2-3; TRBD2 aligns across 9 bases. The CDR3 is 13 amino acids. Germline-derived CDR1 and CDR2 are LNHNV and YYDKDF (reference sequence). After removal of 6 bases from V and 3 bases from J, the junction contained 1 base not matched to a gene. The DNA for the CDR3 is TGTGCCACCAGTCTAGCGGGAACAGATACGCAGTATTTT. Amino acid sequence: CATSLAGTDTQYF.

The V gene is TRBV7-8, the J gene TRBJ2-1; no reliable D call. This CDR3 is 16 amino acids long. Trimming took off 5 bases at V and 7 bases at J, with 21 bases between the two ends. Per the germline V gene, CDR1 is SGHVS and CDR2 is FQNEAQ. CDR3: CASSPPGAWDANEQFF. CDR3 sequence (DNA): TGTGCCAGCAGCCCCCCCGGCGCCTGGGATGCGAATGAGCAGTTCTTC.

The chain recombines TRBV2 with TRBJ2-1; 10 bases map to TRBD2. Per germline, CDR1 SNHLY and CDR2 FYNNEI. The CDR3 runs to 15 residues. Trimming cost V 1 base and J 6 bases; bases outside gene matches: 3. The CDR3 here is CASSEVAGGLNEQFF. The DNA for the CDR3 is TGTGCCAGCAGTGAAGTAGCGGGGGGACTCAATGAGCAGTTCTTC.

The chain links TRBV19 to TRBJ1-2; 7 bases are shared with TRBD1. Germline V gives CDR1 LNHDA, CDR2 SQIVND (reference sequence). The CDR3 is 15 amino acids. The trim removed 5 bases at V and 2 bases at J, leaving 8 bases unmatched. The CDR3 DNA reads TGTGCCAGTAGTGATGGACAGGCGCTCAACTATGGCTACACCTTC. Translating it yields CASSDGQALNYGYTF.

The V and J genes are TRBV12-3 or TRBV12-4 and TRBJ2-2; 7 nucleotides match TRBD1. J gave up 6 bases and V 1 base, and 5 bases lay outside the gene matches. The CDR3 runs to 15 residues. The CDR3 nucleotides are TGTGCCAGCAGTTTAGGGGCAGGGGGTCCCGGGGAGCTGTTTTTT. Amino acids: CASSLGAGGPGELFF.

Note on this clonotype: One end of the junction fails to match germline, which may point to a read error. CDR3 sequence: CATSRDNEELFF. The CDR3 DNA sequence: TGTGCCACCAGCAGAGATAATGAAGAACTGTTTTTT. This chain links TRBV15 with TRBJ1-4; D ambiguous. Germline CDR1 is LNHNV and CDR2 is YYDKDF (reference sequence). This CDR3 has 12 residues.

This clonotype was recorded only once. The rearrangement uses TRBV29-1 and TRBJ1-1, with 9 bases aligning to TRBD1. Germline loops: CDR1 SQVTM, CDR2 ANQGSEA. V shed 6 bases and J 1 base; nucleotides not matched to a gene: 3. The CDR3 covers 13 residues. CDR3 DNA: TGCAGCGTGGGGGACAGGGCGAACACTGAAGCTTTCTTT. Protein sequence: CSVGDRANTEAFF.

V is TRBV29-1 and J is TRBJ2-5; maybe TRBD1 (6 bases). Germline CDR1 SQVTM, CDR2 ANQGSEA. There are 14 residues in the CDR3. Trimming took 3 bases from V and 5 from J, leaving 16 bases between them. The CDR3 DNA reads TGCAGCGTTGATTCTGGTGGGGGCGTGGAGACCCAGTACTTC. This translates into CSVDSGGGVETQYF.

The CDR3 is CASSPNPQGRAGNTIYF. The CDR3 DNA follows: TGTGCCAGTAGTCCAAACCCACAGGGCCGGGCTGGAAACACCATATATTTT. The chain joins TRBV19 to TRBJ1-3; TRBD1 is a possible D gene (6 bases). Trimming took off 5 bases at V and 2 bases at J, with 19 bases between the two ends. Per germline, CDR1 LNHDA and CDR2 SQIVND (reference sequence). CDR3 length equals 17 residues.

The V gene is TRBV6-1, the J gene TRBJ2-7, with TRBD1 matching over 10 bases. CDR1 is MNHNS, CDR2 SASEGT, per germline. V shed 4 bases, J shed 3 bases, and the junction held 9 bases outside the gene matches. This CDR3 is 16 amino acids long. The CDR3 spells CASSVQIGTGVYEQYF. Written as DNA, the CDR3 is TGTGCCAGCAGTGTTCAAATCGGGACAGGGGTCTACGAGCAGTACTTC.

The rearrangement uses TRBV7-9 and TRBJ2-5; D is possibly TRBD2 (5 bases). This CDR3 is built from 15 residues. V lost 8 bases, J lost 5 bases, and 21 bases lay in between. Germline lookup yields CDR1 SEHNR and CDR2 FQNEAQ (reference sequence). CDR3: CASSIPGFKGETQYF. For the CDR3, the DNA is TGTGCCAGCTCCATCCCGGGGTTTAAAGGGGAGACCCAGTACTTC.

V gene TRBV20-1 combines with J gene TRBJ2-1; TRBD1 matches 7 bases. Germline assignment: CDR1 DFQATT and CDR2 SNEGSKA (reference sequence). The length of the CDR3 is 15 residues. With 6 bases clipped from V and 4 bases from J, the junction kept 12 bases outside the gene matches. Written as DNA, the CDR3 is TGCAGTGCCGCCGCCGCGACAGGGCTATACAATGAGCAGTTCTTC. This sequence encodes CSAAAATGLYNEQFF.

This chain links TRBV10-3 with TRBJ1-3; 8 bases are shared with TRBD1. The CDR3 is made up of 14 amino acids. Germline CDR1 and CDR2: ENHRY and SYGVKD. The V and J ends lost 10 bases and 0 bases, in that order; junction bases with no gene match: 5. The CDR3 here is CATRDRSSGNTIYF. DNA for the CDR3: TGTGCCACCCGGGACAGGAGCTCTGGAAACACCATATATTTT.